This T cell receptor beta chain was retrieved from a study of T-cell memory formation after mild COVID-19. Study results and caveats: In second-wave clones peaking day 37, SARS-CoV-2 specificity remained unconfirmed. Researchers report contracting CD4+ clones mostly in CM and EM, with CD8+ clones in EMRA.

Constant-segment-primed 5'RACE gave TCR alpha and TCR beta cDNA libraries with sample barcodes and UMIs. TCRdb independently ran MiXCR on the 5' RACE reads; one entry per CDR3 protein. Among 300,000 to 350,000 distinct CDR3 sequences, roughly 13% were seen once, and the ten largest hold 22%. Trimming took off 1 base at V and 6 bases at J, with 10 bases between the two ends. Germline CDR1 reads MGHRA; CDR2 reads YSYEKL. The CDR3 loop spans 15 amino acids. The table lists this clonotype with a few counts. Antigen: not known. The receptor's source is a man younger than 35 who had mild COVID-19 (a few samples of this study predate the infection). Cell type and time point are not known. The specimen sequenced was PBMCs or a T cell subset sorted from them (not recorded which). The chain combines TRBV4-1 with TRBJ1-6; the D gene is possibly TRBD1 (5 bases). CDR3 DNA: TGCGCCAGCAGCCAAGGGGGCAGGCCTAATTCACCCCTCCACTTT. It translates to CASSQGGRPNSPLHF.